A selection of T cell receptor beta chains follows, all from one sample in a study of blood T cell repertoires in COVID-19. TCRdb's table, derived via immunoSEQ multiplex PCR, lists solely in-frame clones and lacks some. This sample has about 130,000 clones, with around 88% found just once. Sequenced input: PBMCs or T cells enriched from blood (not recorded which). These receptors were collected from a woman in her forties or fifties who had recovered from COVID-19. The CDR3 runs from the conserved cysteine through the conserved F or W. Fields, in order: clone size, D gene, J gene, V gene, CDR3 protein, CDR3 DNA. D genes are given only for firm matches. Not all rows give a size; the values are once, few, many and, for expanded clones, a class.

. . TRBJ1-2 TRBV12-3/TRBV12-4 CASGSGYGYTF TGTGCCAGTGGGAGCGGATATGGCTACACCTTC
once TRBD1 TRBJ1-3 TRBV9 CASSVAQGAFDTIYF TGTGCCAGCAGCGTAGCGCAGGGGGCCTTTGACACCATATATTTT
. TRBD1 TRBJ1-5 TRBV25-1 CASFGQGAVQPQHF TGTGCCAGCTTTGGACAGGGGGCGGTTCAGCCCCAGCATTTT
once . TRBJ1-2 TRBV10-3 CAITPLNQNYGYTF TGTGCCATCACTCCATTAAACCAGAACTATGGCTACACCTTC
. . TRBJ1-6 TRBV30 CAWSPGGYNSPLHF TGTGCCTGGAGTCCCGGTGGCTATAATTCACCCCTCCACTTT
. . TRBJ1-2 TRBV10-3 CAISAQGPNYGYTF TGTGCCATCAGCGCTCAGGGCCCTAACTATGGCTACACCTTC
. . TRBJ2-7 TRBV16 CASSQAARMGPRDEQYF TGTGCCAGCAGCCAAGCTGCCCGAATGGGGCCCCGGGACGAGCAGTACTTC
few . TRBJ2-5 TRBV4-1 CASSPPQQQETQYF TGCGCCAGCAGCCCCCCACAACAGCAAGAGACCCAGTACTTC
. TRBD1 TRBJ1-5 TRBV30 CTWSGDSGGQPQHF TGTACCTGGAGTGGAGATTCAGGGGGTCAGCCCCAGCATTTT
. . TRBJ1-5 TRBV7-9 CASSFEGDLWGNQPQHF TGTGCCAGCAGCTTTGAAGGGGATTTGTGGGGCAATCAGCCCCAGCATTTT
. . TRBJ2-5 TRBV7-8 CASSAMDRSRETQYF TGTGCCAGCAGCGCAATGGACAGATCCAGGGAGACCCAGTACTTC
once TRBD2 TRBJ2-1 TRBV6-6 CASIGSGGGSNEQFF TGTGCCAGCATAGGTTCTGGCGGGGGGTCGAATGAGCAGTTCTTC
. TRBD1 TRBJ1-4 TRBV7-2 CASSSFRGTNEKLFF TGTGCCAGCAGCTCCTTCAGGGGGACTAATGAAAAACTGTTTTTT
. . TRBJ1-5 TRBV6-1 CASSEATRQPQHF TGTGCCAGCAGTGAAGCAACGAGGCAGCCCCAGCATTTT
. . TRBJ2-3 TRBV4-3 CASSQHTGSDTQYF TGCGCCAGCAGCCAACACACAGGCTCAGATACGCAGTATTTT
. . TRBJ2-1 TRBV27 CASSFRGGAYNEQFF TGTGCCAGCAGTTTTAGGGGGGGGGCGTACAATGAGCAGTTCTTC
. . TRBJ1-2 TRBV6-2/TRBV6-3 CASSMRQVYGYTF TGTGCCAGCAGCATGAGACAGGTTTATGGCTACACCTTC
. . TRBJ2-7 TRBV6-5 CASSYATGYEQYF TGTGCCAGCAGTTACGCGACTGGATACGAGCAGTACTTC
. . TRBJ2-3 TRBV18 CASSPQSTDTQYF TGTGCCAGCTCCCCCCAGAGCACAGATACGCAGTATTTT
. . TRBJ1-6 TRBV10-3 CAISDPDNSYNSPLHF TGTGCCATCAGTGATCCCGACAACTCCTATAATTCACCCCTCCACTTT
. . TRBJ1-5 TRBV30 CAWSAPPGWSQPQHF TGTGCCTGGAGTGCCCCCCCAGGGTGGAGTCAGCCCCAGCATTTT
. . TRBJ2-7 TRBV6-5 CASSSTGYEQYF TGTGCCAGCAGTTCAACAGGCTACGAGCAGTACTTC
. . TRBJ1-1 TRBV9 CASSVSGVNTEAFF TGTGCCAGCAGCGTATCAGGGGTGAACACTGAAGCTTTCTTT
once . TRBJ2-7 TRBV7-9 CASSWAVGAYEQYF TGTGCCAGCAGCTGGGCCGTGGGCGCCTACGAGCAGTACTTC